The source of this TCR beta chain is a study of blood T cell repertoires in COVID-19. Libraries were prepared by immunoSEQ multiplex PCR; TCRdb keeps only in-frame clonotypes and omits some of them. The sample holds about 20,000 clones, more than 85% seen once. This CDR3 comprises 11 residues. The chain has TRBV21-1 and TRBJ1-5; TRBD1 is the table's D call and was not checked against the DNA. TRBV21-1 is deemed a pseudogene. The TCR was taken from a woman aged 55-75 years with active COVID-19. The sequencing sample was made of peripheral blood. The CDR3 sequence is CASSKWPPQHF. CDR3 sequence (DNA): TGTGCCAGCAGCAAATGGCCGCCCCAGCATTTT.